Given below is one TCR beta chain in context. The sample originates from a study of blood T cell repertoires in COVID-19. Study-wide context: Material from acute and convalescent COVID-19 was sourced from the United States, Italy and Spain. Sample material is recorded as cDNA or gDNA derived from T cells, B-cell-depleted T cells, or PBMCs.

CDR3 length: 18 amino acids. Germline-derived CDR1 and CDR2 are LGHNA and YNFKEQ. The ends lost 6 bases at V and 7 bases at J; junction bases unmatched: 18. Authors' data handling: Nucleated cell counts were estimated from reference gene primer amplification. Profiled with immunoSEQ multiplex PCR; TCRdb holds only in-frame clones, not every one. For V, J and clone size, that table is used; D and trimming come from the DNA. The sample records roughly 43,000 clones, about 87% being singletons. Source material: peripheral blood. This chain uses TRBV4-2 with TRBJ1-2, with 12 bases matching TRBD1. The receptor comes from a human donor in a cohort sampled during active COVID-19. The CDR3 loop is CASRLAGTGGDVSSGYTF. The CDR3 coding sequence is TGTGCCAGCAGGCTAGCCGGGACAGGGGGCGATGTAAGCAGTGGCTACACCTTC.